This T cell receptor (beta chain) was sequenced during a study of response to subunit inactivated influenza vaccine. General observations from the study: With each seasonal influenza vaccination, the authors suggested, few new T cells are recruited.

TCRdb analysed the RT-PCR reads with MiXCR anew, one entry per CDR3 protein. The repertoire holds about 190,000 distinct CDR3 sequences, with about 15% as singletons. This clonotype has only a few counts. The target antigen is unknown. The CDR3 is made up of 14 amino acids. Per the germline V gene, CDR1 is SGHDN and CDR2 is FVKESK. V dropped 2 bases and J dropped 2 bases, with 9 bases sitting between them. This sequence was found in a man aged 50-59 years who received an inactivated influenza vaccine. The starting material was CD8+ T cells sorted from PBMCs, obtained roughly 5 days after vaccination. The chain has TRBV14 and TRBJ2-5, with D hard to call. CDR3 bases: TGTGCCAGCAGCCAACTTGCAGAACAAGAGACCCAGTACTTC. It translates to CASSQLAEQETQYF.